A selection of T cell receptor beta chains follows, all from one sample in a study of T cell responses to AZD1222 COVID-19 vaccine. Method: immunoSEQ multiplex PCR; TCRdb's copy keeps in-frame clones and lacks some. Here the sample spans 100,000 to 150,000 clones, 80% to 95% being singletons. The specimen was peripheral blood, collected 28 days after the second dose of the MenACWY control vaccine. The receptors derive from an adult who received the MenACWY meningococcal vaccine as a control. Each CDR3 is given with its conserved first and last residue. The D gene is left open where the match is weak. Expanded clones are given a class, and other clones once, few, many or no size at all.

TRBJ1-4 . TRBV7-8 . CASSFEVGGKLFF TGTGCCAGCAGCTTCGAAGTAGGGGGAAAACTGTTTTTT
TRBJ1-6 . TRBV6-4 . CASSDSTRSPLHF TGTGCCAGCAGTGACTCGACGCGTTCACCCCTCCACTTT
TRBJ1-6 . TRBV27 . CASSLSRPFTDSSYNSPLHF TGTGCCAGCAGTTTATCGCGGCCGTTTACTGATAGCTCCTATAATTCACCCCTCCACTTT
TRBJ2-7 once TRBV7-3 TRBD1 CASSPGPYRVGQGLYEQYF TGTGCCAGCAGCCCAGGGCCGTACCGGGTGGGACAGGGGCTGTACGAGCAGTACTTC
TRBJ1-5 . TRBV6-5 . CASSSMRGLGQPQHF TGTGCCAGCAGCAGCATGAGGGGTTTAGGTCAGCCCCAGCATTTT
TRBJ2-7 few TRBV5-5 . CASSLEERIGPGAYEQYF TGTGCCAGCAGCTTGGAGGAGAGAATCGGTCCCGGTGCCTACGAGCAGTACTTC
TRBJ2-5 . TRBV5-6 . CASSPSYGTQYF TGTGCCAGCAGTCCTTCATATGGGACCCAGTACTTC
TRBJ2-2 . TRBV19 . CASSILAEGGGELFF TGTGCCAGTAGTATACTAGCGGAGGGGGGCGGGGAGCTGTTTTTT
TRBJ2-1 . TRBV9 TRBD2 CASSPGIAGGYNEQFF TGTGCCAGCAGCCCCGGGATAGCGGGCGGTTACAATGAGCAGTTCTTC
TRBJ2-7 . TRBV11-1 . CASSPRTYEQYF TGTGCCAGCAGCCCGCGAACCTACGAGCAGTACTTC
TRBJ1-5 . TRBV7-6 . CASSRAYNQPQHF TGTGCCAGCAGCAGGGCTTACAATCAGCCCCAGCATTTT
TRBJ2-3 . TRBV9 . CASKVGGTDTQYF TGTGCCAGCAAGGTAGGGGGCACAGATACGCAGTATTTT
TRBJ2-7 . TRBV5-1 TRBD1 CASSIRGHQEQYF TGCGCCAGCAGTATAAGGGGGCATCAAGAGCAGTACTTC
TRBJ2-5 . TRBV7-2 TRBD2 CASSTRTSGSGETQYF TGTGCCAGCAGCACTCGGACTAGCGGGAGTGGGGAGACCCAGTACTTC
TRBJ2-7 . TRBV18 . CASSPSVGAHEQYF TGTGCCAGCTCACCGTCTGTCGGGGCACACGAGCAGTACTTC
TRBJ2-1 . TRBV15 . CATSREGSGYNEQFF TGTGCCACCAGCAGAGAAGGCAGTGGGTACAATGAGCAGTTCTTC